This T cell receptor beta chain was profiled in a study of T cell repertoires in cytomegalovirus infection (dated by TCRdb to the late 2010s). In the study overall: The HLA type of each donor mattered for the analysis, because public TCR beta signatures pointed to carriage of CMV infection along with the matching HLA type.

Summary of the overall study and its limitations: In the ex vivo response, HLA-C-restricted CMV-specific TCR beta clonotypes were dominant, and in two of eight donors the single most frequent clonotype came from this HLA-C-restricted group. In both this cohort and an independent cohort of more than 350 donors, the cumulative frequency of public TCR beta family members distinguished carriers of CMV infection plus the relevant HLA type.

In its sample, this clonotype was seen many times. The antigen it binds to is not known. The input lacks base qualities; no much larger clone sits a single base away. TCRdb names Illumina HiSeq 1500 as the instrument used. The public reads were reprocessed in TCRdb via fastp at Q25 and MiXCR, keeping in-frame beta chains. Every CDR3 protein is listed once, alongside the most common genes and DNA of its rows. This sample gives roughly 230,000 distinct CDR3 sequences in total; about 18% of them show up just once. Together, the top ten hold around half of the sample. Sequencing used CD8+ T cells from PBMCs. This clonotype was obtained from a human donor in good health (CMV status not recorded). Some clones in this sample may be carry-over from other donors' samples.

The DNA sequence is as follows: TGTGCCAGCAGCTTAGGTCCTGACCAGGGGGTAGATACGCAGTATTTT. It codes for CASSLGPDQGVDTQYF. The chain links TRBV7-6 with TRBJ2-3; 7 middle bases align to TRBD1. Taken from the germline V gene, the CDR1 and CDR2 loops are SGHVS and FNYEAQ. The CDR3 contains 16 residues, cysteine and phenylalanine counted. Only CDR3 DNA is held: 48 bases, read in frame from base 1. V is cut back by 1 base and J by 5 bases, with 9 bases in the junction unmatched.